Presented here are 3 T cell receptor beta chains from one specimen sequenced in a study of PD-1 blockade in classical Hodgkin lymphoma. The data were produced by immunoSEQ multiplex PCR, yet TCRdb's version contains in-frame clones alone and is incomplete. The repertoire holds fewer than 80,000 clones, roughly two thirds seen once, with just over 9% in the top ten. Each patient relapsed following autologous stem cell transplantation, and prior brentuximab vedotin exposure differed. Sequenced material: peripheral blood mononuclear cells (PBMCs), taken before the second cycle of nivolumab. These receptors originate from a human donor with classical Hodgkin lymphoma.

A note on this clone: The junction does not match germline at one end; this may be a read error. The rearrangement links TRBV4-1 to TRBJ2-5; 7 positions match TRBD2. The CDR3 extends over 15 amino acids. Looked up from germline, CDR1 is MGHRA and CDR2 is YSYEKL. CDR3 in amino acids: CASSPAAGVSETQYF. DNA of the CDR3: TGTGCCAGCAGCCCTGCGGCGGGAGTTTCTGAGACCCAGTACTTC.

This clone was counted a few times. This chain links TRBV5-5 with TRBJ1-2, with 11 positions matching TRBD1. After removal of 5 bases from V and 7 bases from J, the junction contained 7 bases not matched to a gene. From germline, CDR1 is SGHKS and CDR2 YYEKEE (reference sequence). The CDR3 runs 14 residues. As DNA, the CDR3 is TGTGCCAGCAGTAATGGACAGGGGGCGCGTGGCTACACCTTC. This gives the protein CASSNGQGARGYTF.

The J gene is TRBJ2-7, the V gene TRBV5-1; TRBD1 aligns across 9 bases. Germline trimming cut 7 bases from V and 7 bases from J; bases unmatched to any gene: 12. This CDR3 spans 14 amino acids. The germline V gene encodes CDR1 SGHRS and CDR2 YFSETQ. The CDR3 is CASRLGQGKREQYF. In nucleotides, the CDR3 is TGCGCCAGCCGCCTGGGACAGGGAAAAAGGGAGCAGTACTTC.